The T cell receptor (beta chain) under discussion was sequenced for a study of blood T cells in healthy people across ages. This CDR3 is 13 amino acids long. The germline gives CDR1 MNHEY, CDR2 SVGAGI. V lost 7 bases to trimming and J lost 1 base, with 7 bases between them. Then a second PCR, running roughly 7 to 11 cycles, was carried out with a sample-barcoded 5' primer and a J-beta primer mix. TCRdb called the 5' RACE reads again in MiXCR, with one record for every CDR3 protein. This sample has 1 million or so distinct CDR3 sequences, with less than 25% found just once. This same sample was also taken into another study, of T cells of mothers and their children. From that study: Versus unrelated pairs, overlap was slightly higher in related mother-child pairs, without reaching significance.

The chain uses TRBV6-5 and TRBJ2-2, with D possibly matching TRBD1 (6 bases). The sequence came from a girl aged 2 to 9 in good health. Sequenced sample: blood. The CDR3 DNA reads TGTGCCAGCACACAGGGGAACACCGGGGAGCTGTTTTTT. Translation gives CASTQGNTGELFF.